Listed below are T cell receptor beta chains from one sample, sequenced in a study of blood T cell repertoires in COVID-19. Sequencing was performed with immunoSEQ multiplex PCR; in TCRdb, only in-frame clones are kept and a portion is missing. Counted here are about 82,000 clones, around 80% occurring once; the ten biggest clones make up around 12%. The material sequenced was peripheral blood. These receptor sequences come from a middle-aged woman with active or convalescent COVID-19. Each CDR3 is given with its conserved first and last residue. D genes are given only for firm matches. For some rows the clone size is stated as once, few or many, or as a class when expanded; others skip it.

v_call: TRBV11-2
d_call: -
j_call: TRBJ2-5
clone_size: -
cdr3_aa: CASNPLSGPQETQYF
cdr3_nt: TGTGCCAGCAACCCCTTGAGCGGGCCACAAGAGACCCAGTACTTC

v_call: TRBV7-5
d_call: -
j_call: TRBJ1-2
clone_size: -
cdr3_aa: CVRSLGGYGYTF
cdr3_nt: TGTGTCAGAAGCTTAGGCGGCTATGGCTACACCTTC

v_call: TRBV9
d_call: -
j_call: TRBJ1-2
clone_size: once
cdr3_aa: CASSTRGNLVGYTF
cdr3_nt: TGTGCCAGCAGCACCCGGGGGAATCTCGTTGGCTACACCTTC

v_call: TRBV4-2
d_call: -
j_call: TRBJ2-3
clone_size: -
cdr3_aa: CASSQVGGGPTDTQYF
cdr3_nt: TGTGCCAGCAGCCAAGTGGGCGGAGGGCCCACAGATACGCAGTATTTT

v_call: TRBV7-9
d_call: TRBD2
j_call: TRBJ2-1
clone_size: few
cdr3_aa: CASSFSGPYNEQFF
cdr3_nt: TGTGCCAGCAGTTTTAGCGGGCCGTACAATGAGCAGTTCTTC

v_call: TRBV6-5
d_call: TRBD1
j_call: TRBJ2-7
clone_size: -
cdr3_aa: CASRGTGAFSYEQYF
cdr3_nt: TGTGCCAGCAGGGGGACAGGAGCCTTCTCCTACGAGCAGTACTTC

v_call: TRBV11-3
d_call: TRBD1
j_call: TRBJ2-1
clone_size: few
cdr3_aa: CASSGTGVRNEQFF
cdr3_nt: TGTGCCAGCTCCGGGACAGGGGTAAGGAATGAGCAGTTCTTC

v_call: TRBV7-3
d_call: TRBD2
j_call: TRBJ2-5
clone_size: -
cdr3_aa: CASSLSPSGRVETQYF
cdr3_nt: TGTGCCAGCAGCTTAAGTCCTAGCGGGAGAGTAGAGACCCAGTACTTC

v_call: TRBV9
d_call: -
j_call: TRBJ2-7
clone_size: -
cdr3_aa: CASSVGGNTRTYEQYF
cdr3_nt: TGTGCCAGCAGCGTAGGAGGCAATACGAGAACCTACGAGCAGTACTTC

v_call: TRBV6-6
d_call: TRBD2
j_call: TRBJ2-3
clone_size: -
cdr3_aa: CASSRVPGLAEITDTQYF
cdr3_nt: TGTGCCAGCAGTCGGGTTCCGGGACTAGCGGAAATCACAGATACGCAGTATTTT

v_call: TRBV29-1
d_call: TRBD1
j_call: TRBJ2-5
clone_size: -
cdr3_aa: CSMGQTTGETQYF
cdr3_nt: TGCAGCATGGGACAGACTACGGGAGAGACCCAGTACTTC

v_call: TRBV15
d_call: TRBD1
j_call: TRBJ1-2
clone_size: few
cdr3_aa: CATSPGQGAWLYGYTF
cdr3_nt: TGTGCCACCTCGCCGGGTCAGGGGGCCTGGCTATATGGCTACACCTTC

v_call: TRBV5-6
d_call: -
j_call: TRBJ1-1
clone_size: -
cdr3_aa: CASSHIGVAEAFF
cdr3_nt: TGTGCCAGCAGCCATATAGGGGTCGCTGAAGCTTTCTTT

v_call: TRBV10-2
d_call: TRBD1
j_call: TRBJ2-7
clone_size: -
cdr3_aa: CASSPPGQGVF
cdr3_nt: TGCGCCAGCAGTCCTCCGGGACAGGGGGTCTTC

v_call: TRBV27
d_call: -
j_call: TRBJ2-6
clone_size: -
cdr3_aa: CASSLGGAGANVLTF
cdr3_nt: TGTGCCAGCAGTCTAGGGGGGGCTGGGGCCAACGTCCTGACTTTC

v_call: TRBV6-6
d_call: TRBD1
j_call: TRBJ1-2
clone_size: -
cdr3_aa: CASSPGQGRYGYTF
cdr3_nt: TGTGCCAGCAGTCCCGGACAGGGACGCTATGGCTACACCTTC

v_call: TRBV28
d_call: TRBD2
j_call: TRBJ2-3
clone_size: -
cdr3_aa: CASSFMGLPTTDTQYF
cdr3_nt: TGTGCCAGCAGTTTTATGGGACTACCTACCACAGATACGCAGTATTTT

v_call: TRBV5-1
d_call: TRBD1
j_call: TRBJ1-2
clone_size: once
cdr3_aa: CASSLSGGDGYTF
cdr3_nt: TGCGCCAGCAGCTTGTCAGGGGGCGATGGCTACACCTTC

v_call: TRBV4-3
d_call: TRBD1
j_call: TRBJ1-3
clone_size: once
cdr3_aa: CASSQQGATGNTIYF
cdr3_nt: TGCGCCAGCAGCCAACAGGGGGCTACTGGAAACACCATATATTTT

v_call: TRBV7-2
d_call: -
j_call: TRBJ2-6
clone_size: -
cdr3_aa: CASSLAGAGANVLTF
cdr3_nt: TGTGCCAGCAGCTTAGCAGGGGCTGGGGCCAACGTCCTGACTTTC

v_call: TRBV6-1
d_call: -
j_call: TRBJ1-1
clone_size: -
cdr3_aa: CASSEGRVTEAFF
cdr3_nt: TGTGCCAGCAGTGAAGGCAGGGTAACTGAAGCTTTCTTT

v_call: TRBV5-1
d_call: TRBD2
j_call: TRBJ2-7
clone_size: -
cdr3_aa: CASSLETSGSYQQYF
cdr3_nt: TGCGCCAGCAGCTTGGAGACTAGCGGCTCCTACCAGCAGTACTTC

v_call: TRBV7-2
d_call: -
j_call: TRBJ2-7
clone_size: once
cdr3_aa: CASSPRGGPYEQYF
cdr3_nt: TGTGCCAGCAGCCCCAGAGGAGGACCCTACGAGCAGTACTTC

v_call: TRBV6-4
d_call: TRBD2
j_call: TRBJ2-7
clone_size: -
cdr3_aa: CASSDITSGISYEQYF
cdr3_nt: TGTGCCAGCAGTGACATCACTAGCGGCATTTCCTACGAGCAGTACTTC

v_call: TRBV19
d_call: -
j_call: TRBJ2-5
clone_size: once
cdr3_aa: CASSRLLQETQYF
cdr3_nt: TGTGCCAGTAGTAGGCTGCTCCAAGAGACCCAGTACTTC

v_call: TRBV6-5
d_call: -
j_call: TRBJ2-5
clone_size: -
cdr3_aa: CASRQGMSETQYF
cdr3_nt: TGTGCCAGCAGGCAGGGGATGTCCGAGACCCAGTACTTC

v_call: TRBV19
d_call: TRBD1
j_call: TRBJ2-2
clone_size: -
cdr3_aa: CASSREGQTHTGELFF
cdr3_nt: TGTGCCAGTAGTAGAGAGGGACAGACGCACACCGGGGAGCTGTTTTTT

v_call: TRBV5-4
d_call: -
j_call: TRBJ2-1
clone_size: -
cdr3_aa: CASSGGANEQFF
cdr3_nt: TGTGCCAGCAGCGGGGGGGCCAATGAGCAGTTCTTC

v_call: TRBV7-8
d_call: -
j_call: TRBJ1-2
clone_size: -
cdr3_aa: CASSLAPENYGYTF
cdr3_nt: TGTGCCAGCAGCTTAGCCCCGGAGAACTATGGCTACACCTTC

v_call: TRBV6-6
d_call: -
j_call: TRBJ1-4
clone_size: -
cdr3_aa: CASSRRSMEKLFF
cdr3_nt: TGTGCCAGTTCCCGGAGGAGTATGGAAAAACTGTTTTTT

v_call: TRBV6-5
d_call: TRBD1
j_call: TRBJ1-1
clone_size: -
cdr3_aa: CASRYTGAWNTEAFF
cdr3_nt: TGTGCCAGCAGATATACAGGGGCGTGGAACACTGAAGCTTTCTTT

v_call: TRBV4-1
d_call: TRBD1
j_call: TRBJ1-2
clone_size: few
cdr3_aa: CASSPETGVGYGYTF
cdr3_nt: TGCGCCAGCAGCCCCGAAACAGGGGTGGGCTATGGCTACACCTTC

v_call: TRBV6-5
d_call: -
j_call: TRBJ1-2
clone_size: -
cdr3_aa: CASSSSAGAVFGYTF
cdr3_nt: TGTGCCAGCAGTTCCTCGGCAGGGGCCGTTTTTGGCTACACCTTC

v_call: TRBV6-5
d_call: -
j_call: TRBJ2-2
clone_size: -
cdr3_aa: CASSPQVSGELFF
cdr3_nt: TGTGCCAGCAGTCCACAGGTTAGCGGGGAGCTGTTTTTT

v_call: TRBV7-2
d_call: TRBD2
j_call: TRBJ2-5
clone_size: -
cdr3_aa: CASSSTSGRARGETQYF
cdr3_nt: TGTGCCAGCAGCTCGACTAGCGGGAGGGCCCGGGGAGAGACCCAGTACTTC

v_call: TRBV29-1
d_call: TRBD1
j_call: TRBJ2-1
clone_size: once
cdr3_aa: CSVARTGDNEQFF
cdr3_nt: TGCAGCGTTGCAAGGACAGGGGACAATGAGCAGTTCTTC

v_call: TRBV9
d_call: -
j_call: TRBJ2-7
clone_size: -
cdr3_aa: CASSVGPSGPGEQYF
cdr3_nt: TGTGCCAGCAGCGTAGGGCCCAGCGGACCTGGCGAGCAGTACTTC

v_call: TRBV7-2
d_call: -
j_call: TRBJ1-2
clone_size: -
cdr3_aa: CASSLGSVSYGYTF
cdr3_nt: TGTGCCAGCAGCTTAGGTTCAGTCTCATACGGCTACACCTTC

v_call: TRBV14
d_call: -
j_call: TRBJ1-2
clone_size: -
cdr3_aa: CASSQSGIHGYTF
cdr3_nt: TGTGCCAGCAGCCAGTCCGGGATTCATGGCTACACCTTC

v_call: TRBV6-4
d_call: TRBD2
j_call: TRBJ2-7
clone_size: once
cdr3_aa: CASAPRLAGPYEQYF
cdr3_nt: TGTGCCAGCGCCCCCCGACTAGCGGGGCCCTACGAGCAGTACTTC

v_call: TRBV5-4
d_call: -
j_call: TRBJ2-3
clone_size: -
cdr3_aa: CASSFGGLAGTDTQYF
cdr3_nt: TGTGCCAGCAGCTTCGGTGGTCTGGCGGGCACAGATACGCAGTATTTT

v_call: TRBV6-5
d_call: TRBD2
j_call: TRBJ2-1
clone_size: -
cdr3_aa: CASTTTGGYIREQFF
cdr3_nt: TGTGCCAGCACCACAACGGGGGGTTACATCCGTGAGCAGTTCTTC

v_call: TRBV5-4
d_call: -
j_call: TRBJ2-1
clone_size: -
cdr3_aa: CASSWENEQFF
cdr3_nt: TGTGCCAGCAGCTGGGAGAATGAGCAGTTCTTC

v_call: TRBV19
d_call: -
j_call: TRBJ1-6
clone_size: -
cdr3_aa: CASSIRISFTESYNSPLHF
cdr3_nt: TGTGCCAGTAGTATCCGGATCTCCTTTACAGAAAGCTATAATTCACCCCTCCACTTT

v_call: TRBV27
d_call: -
j_call: TRBJ2-3
clone_size: -
cdr3_aa: CASSLRDTLTDTQYF
cdr3_nt: TGTGCCAGCAGTCTCCGGGACACCTTAACAGATACGCAGTATTTT

v_call: TRBV6-5
d_call: TRBD1
j_call: TRBJ2-7
clone_size: -
cdr3_aa: CASRAGTGLYEQYF
cdr3_nt: TGTGCCAGCCGGGCCGGGACAGGGCTTTACGAGCAGTACTTC

v_call: TRBV9
d_call: -
j_call: TRBJ1-4
clone_size: -
cdr3_aa: CASRRPGRTNEKLFF
cdr3_nt: TGTGCCAGCAGAAGACCAGGGCGCACTAATGAAAAACTGTTTTTT

v_call: TRBV27
d_call: -
j_call: TRBJ2-3
clone_size: -
cdr3_aa: CASRSSTDTQYF
cdr3_nt: TGTGCCAGCCGGTCTAGCACAGATACGCAGTATTTT

v_call: TRBV3-1/TRBV3-2
d_call: -
j_call: TRBJ1-1
clone_size: -
cdr3_aa: CASSRGLKNTEAFF
cdr3_nt: TGTGCCAGCAGCCGAGGGCTGAAGAACACTGAAGCTTTCTTT

v_call: TRBV27
d_call: TRBD2
j_call: TRBJ2-3
clone_size: -
cdr3_aa: CASSPSSGSMVMTDTQYF
cdr3_nt: TGTGCCAGCAGCCCTTCTAGCGGGAGTATGGTAATGACAGATACGCAGTATTTT